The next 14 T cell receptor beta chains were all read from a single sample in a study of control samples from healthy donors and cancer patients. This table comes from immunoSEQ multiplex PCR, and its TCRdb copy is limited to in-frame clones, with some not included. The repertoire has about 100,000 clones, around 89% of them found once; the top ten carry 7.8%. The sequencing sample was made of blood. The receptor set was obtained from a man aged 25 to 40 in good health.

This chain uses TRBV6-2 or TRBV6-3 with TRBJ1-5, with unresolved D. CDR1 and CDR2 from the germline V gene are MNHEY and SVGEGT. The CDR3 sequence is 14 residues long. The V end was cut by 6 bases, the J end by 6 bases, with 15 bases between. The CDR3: CASSPMGNGQPQHF. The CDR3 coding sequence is TGTGCCAGCAGCCCGATGGGGAATGGTCAGCCCCAGCATTTT.

The CDR3 loop is CASSRQYYEQYF. In DNA form, the CDR3 reads TGTGCCAGCAGTCGTCAGTACTACGAGCAGTACTTC. The V call is TRBV28, the J call TRBJ2-7; D is undetermined. CDR1 is MDHEN, CDR2 SYDVKM, per germline. V was pared by 5 bases and J by 3 bases, with 8 bases between. This CDR3 is built from 12 residues.

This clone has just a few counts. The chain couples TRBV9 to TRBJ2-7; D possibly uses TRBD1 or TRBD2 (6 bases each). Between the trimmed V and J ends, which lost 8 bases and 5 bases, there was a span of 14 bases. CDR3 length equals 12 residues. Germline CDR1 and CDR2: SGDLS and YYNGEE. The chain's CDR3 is CASSRGGNEQYV. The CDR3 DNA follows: TGTGCCAGTTCCAGGGGAGGTAACGAGCAGTACGTC.

The CDR3 is CASSREPMTFSTNEKLFF. The CDR3, as DNA: TGCGCCAGCAGCCGAGAACCGATGACCTTCTCAACTAATGAAAAACTGTTTTTT. This chain connects TRBV4-3 to TRBJ1-4; D gene unclear. V lost 4 bases and J lost 0, with 18 bases in between. CDR1 is LGHNA, CDR2 YSLEER, per germline. The CDR3 is made up of 18 amino acids.

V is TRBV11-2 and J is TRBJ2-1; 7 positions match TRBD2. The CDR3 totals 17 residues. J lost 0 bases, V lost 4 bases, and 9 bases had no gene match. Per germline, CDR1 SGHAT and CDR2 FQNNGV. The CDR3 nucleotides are TGTGCCAGCAGCTCGACGGGGGGAACGAGCTCCTACAATGAGCAGTTCTTC. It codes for CASSSTGGTSSYNEQFF.

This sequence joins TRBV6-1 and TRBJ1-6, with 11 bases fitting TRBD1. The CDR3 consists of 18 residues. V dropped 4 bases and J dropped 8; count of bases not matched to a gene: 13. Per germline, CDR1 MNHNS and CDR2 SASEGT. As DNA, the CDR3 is TGTGCCAGCAGTGGTGGACAGGGGGCGGGTAGGTGGGATTCACCCCTCCACTTT. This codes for CASSGGQGAGRWDSPLHF.

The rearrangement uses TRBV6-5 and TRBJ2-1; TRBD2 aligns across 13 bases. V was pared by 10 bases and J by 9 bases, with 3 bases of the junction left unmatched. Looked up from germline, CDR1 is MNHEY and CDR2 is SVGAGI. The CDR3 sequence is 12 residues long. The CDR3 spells CATLAGGLEQFF. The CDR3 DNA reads TGTGCCACACTAGCGGGGGGGCTTGAGCAGTTCTTC.

The CDR3 protein is CAWSPGDRPQHF. CDR3 bases: TGTGCCTGGAGTCCTGGGGATCGGCCCCAGCATTTT. The chain couples TRBV30 to TRBJ1-5; no reliable D call. The germline CDR1 and CDR2 sequences are GTSNPN and SVGIG (reference sequence). Trimming removed 2 bases at V and 9 bases at J, with 11 bases between. The CDR3 length is 12 residues.

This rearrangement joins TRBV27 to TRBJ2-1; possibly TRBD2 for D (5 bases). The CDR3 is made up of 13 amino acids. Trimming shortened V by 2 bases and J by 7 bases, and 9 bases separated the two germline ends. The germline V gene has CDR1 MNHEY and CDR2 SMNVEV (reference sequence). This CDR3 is CASSLRRGNEQFF. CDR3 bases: TGTGCCAGCAGTTTACGTCGGGGTAATGAGCAGTTCTTC.

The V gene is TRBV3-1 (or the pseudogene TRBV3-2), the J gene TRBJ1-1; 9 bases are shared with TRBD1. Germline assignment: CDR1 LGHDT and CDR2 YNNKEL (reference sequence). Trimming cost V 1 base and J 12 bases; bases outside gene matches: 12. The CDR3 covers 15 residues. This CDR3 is CASSQALGQGTRSFF. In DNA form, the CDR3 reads TGTGCCAGCAGCCAAGCCCTAGGACAGGGGACTAGGTCTTTCTTT.

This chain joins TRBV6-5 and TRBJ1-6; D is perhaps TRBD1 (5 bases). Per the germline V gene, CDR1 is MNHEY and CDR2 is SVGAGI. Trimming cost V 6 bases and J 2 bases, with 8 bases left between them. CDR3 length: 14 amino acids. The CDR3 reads CASRWDPYNSPLHF. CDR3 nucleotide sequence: TGTGCCAGCAGGTGGGACCCCTATAATTCACCCCTCCACTTT.

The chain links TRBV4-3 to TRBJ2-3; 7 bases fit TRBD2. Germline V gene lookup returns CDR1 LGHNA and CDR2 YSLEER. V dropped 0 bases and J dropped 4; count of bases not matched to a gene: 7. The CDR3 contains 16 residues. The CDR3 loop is CASSQEGGSFPDTQYF. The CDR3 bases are TGCGCCAGCAGCCAAGAGGGCGGGAGTTTTCCAGATACGCAGTATTTT.

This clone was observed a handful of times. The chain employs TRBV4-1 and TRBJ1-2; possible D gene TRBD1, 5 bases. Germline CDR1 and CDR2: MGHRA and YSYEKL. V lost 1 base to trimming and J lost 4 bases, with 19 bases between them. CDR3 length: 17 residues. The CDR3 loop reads CASSQAVGGGGLYGYTF. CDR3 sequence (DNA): TGCGCCAGCAGCCAAGCGGTCGGGGGGGGAGGACTCTATGGCTACACCTTC.

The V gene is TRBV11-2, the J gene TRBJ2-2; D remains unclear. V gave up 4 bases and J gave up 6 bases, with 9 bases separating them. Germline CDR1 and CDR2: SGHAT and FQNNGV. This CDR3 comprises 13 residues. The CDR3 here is CASSSSAAGELFF. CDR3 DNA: TGTGCCAGCAGCTCCTCGGCCGCCGGGGAGCTGTTTTTT.